The 25 T cell receptor beta chains below were found in one sample sequenced in a study of regulatory T cells in long-lasting Graves disease. Time point described: newly diagnosed GD, antithyroid drugs for less than 3 months. After RNA was extracted from PBMCs, the TCR library was made from it. Libraries of TCR beta came from iRepertoire HTBI primers plus Arm-PCR of CDR3 regions. A single record per CDR3 protein comes from TCRdb applying MiXCR to the multiplex PCR reads. Counted here are approximately 540,000 distinct CDR3 sequences, more than 10% occurring once; the ten biggest clones make up roughly 8.9%. In addition, the sample was reused for a study of T cells in Graves' hyperthyroidism and ophthalmopathy.

The sample in question was peripheral blood mononuclear cells (PBMCs), obtained at new diagnosis, from a patient treated with antithyroid drugs. The receptors come from a woman aged 25-40 years with Graves disease.

This clonotype was counted ten times or more. The chain is built from TRBV28 and TRBJ1-2, with a tentative D call TRBD1 (5 bases). Trimming cost V 2 bases and J 0 bases, with 13 bases left between them. Germline CDR1 MDHEN, CDR2 SYDVKM. The CDR3 consists of 16 residues. This chain's CDR3 is CASSLVGTVTNYGYTF. CDR3 coding DNA: TGTGCCAGCAGTTTAGTCGGGACGGTAACTAACTATGGCTACACCTTC.

This clonotype was counted many times. J is TRBJ1-4 and V is TRBV27; perhaps TRBD1 as D (6 bases). Germline CDR1 reads MNHEY; CDR2 reads SMNVEV (reference sequence). The CDR3 runs 18 residues. Between the trimmed V and J ends, which lost 6 bases and 8 bases, there was a span of 28 bases. The CDR3: CASSPRSQYRALREKLFF. DNA of the CDR3: TGTGCCAGCAGCCCCCGATCCCAATACAGGGCCTTGCGGGAAAAACTGTTTTTT. Full variable domain (outside the CDR3, taken from reference TRBV27 and TRBJ1-4): EAQVTQNPRYLITVTGKKLTVTCSQNMNHEYMSWYRQDPGLGLRQIYYSMNVEVTDKGDVPEGYKVSRKEKRNFPLILESPSPNQTSLYFCASSPRSQYRALREKLFFGSGTQLSVL.

This clonotype was recorded many times. The genes are TRBV28 and TRBJ2-1; TRBD1 matches 9 bases. After removal of 3 bases from V and 4 bases from J, the junction contained 19 bases not matched to a gene. The length of the CDR3 is 20 residues. Germline V gives CDR1 MDHEN, CDR2 SYDVKM. DNA for the CDR3: TGTGCCAGCAGTTTCAGGACAGGGGACCGTGGGGCCCACACATACAATGAGCAGTTCTTC. It codes for CASSFRTGDRGAHTYNEQFF.

For this clonotype: The conserved phenylalanine or tryptophan normally closing the CDR3 is absent here, so this likely arose from a read error. The V gene is TRBV3-1, the J gene TRBJ2-3; D gene unclear. V lost 4 bases and J 5 bases, leaving 7 bases between the germline ends. Looked up from germline, CDR1 is LGHDT and CDR2 is YNNKEL (reference sequence). The length of the CDR3 is 12 residues. The CDR3 sequence is CASSLMGDTQYL. The CDR3 DNA sequence: TGTGCCAGCAGCCTTATGGGAGATACGCAGTATCTT.

V gene TRBV20-1 combines with J gene TRBJ1-2, with D possibly matching TRBD1 (6 bases). There are 11 residues in the CDR3. Germline assignment: CDR1 DFQATT and CDR2 SNEGSKA (reference sequence). Deletions cut 2 bases from V and 6 bases from J, with 7 bases between. The CDR3, as DNA: TGCAGTGCTAGACAGGGGCATGGCTACACCTTC. Protein sequence: CSARQGHGYTF.

This clonotype was observed a handful of times. The gene calls are TRBV4-3 and TRBJ1-2, with a weak D call TRBD1 (5 bases). The germline CDR1 and CDR2 sequences are LGHNA and YSLEER. V lost 2 bases, J lost 4 bases, and 14 bases lay in between. The CDR3 has 15 amino acids. The DNA of the CDR3 is TGCGCCAGCAGCCAACAGGGACTGGGCGTCTATGGCTACACCTTC. Translating it yields CASSQQGLGVYGYTF.

This clonotype was detected ten times or more. The chain couples TRBV11-2 to TRBJ1-1; the match to TRBD1 covers 7 bases. CDR3 length: 15 residues. CDR1 is SGHAT, CDR2 FQNNGV, per germline. Trimming took 5 bases from V and 3 from J; bases not matched to a gene: 9. CDR3 loop: CASSKFAGTDTEAFF. CDR3 in DNA: TGTGCCAGCAGCAAATTCGCCGGGACAGACACTGAAGCTTTCTTT.

This clonotype turned up a few times. The chain carries TRBV25-1 and TRBJ2-5; 13 bases match TRBD2. Germline trimming cut 10 bases from V and 4 bases from J; bases unmatched to any gene: 3. The CDR3 runs to 13 residues. Germline assignment: CDR1 MGHDK and CDR2 SYGVNS. The CDR3 spells CATGLAGAETQYF. DNA of the CDR3: TGTGCCACCGGACTAGCGGGAGCAGAGACCCAGTACTTC.

This clonotype has ten or more counts. The chain couples TRBV2 to TRBJ1-3; no definite D call. The CDR3 runs to 12 residues. Trimming left V 6 bases short and J 1 base short, with 4 bases between. Germline CDR1 is SNHLY and CDR2 is FYNNEI. CDR3 in amino acids: CASRPSGNTIYF. DNA of the CDR3: TGTGCCAGCAGACCTTCTGGAAACACCATATATTTT.

This chain links TRBV27 with TRBJ1-1; D remains ambiguous. The ends were cut back, 4 bases at V and 0 bases at J, with 12 bases in the middle. Germline CDR1 and CDR2: MNHEY and SMNVEV (reference sequence). The CDR3 contains 15 residues. The DNA of the CDR3 is TGTGCCAGCAGTTCAGAAAAGACCATGAACACTGAAGCTTTCTTT. Encoded protein: CASSSEKTMNTEAFF.

In its sample, this clonotype was seen many times. This chain links TRBV30 with TRBJ1-1, with TRBD1 as a possible D gene (5 bases). Trimming removed 3 bases at V and 10 bases at J, with 12 bases between. The CDR3 is made up of 11 amino acids. CDR1 GTSNPN and CDR2 SVGIG come from the germline V gene (reference sequence). CDR3 coding DNA: TGTGCCTGGAGCGGTGGGGCGCTAGCTTTCTTT. Protein: CAWSGGALAFF.

This clonotype occurred many times. The CDR3 reads CASSVWESSYNSPLHF. The CDR3 DNA follows: TGTGCCAGCAGTGTGTGGGAGAGCTCCTATAATTCACCCCTCCACTTT. The chain uses TRBV2 and TRBJ1-6; unclear D gene. The germline V gene encodes CDR1 SNHLY and CDR2 FYNNEI. This CDR3 has 16 residues. V gave up 4 bases and J gave up 0 bases, with 10 bases separating them.

This clonotype was counted many times. This chain connects TRBV7-9 to TRBJ2-3; D is unclear. Germline V gives CDR1 SEHNR, CDR2 FQNEAQ (reference sequence). The V and J ends lost 8 bases and 5 bases respectively, with 5 bases between them. The CDR3 covers 10 residues. CDR3 sequence (DNA): TGTGCCAGCGGCATAGATACGCAGTATTTT. It yields the protein CASGIDTQYF.

This clonotype came up many times. The V call is TRBV12-3 or TRBV12-4, the J call TRBJ1-2, with D unclear. V lost 4 bases to trimming and J lost 8 bases, with 8 bases between them. This CDR3 has 11 amino acids. The CDR3 protein is CASSSALGYTF. DNA for the CDR3: TGTGCCAGCAGTTCGGCTCTCGGCTACACCTTC.

In this sample, this clonotype turned up a few times. This chain links TRBV15 with TRBJ1-5, with 8 bases that match TRBD1. Trimming at V came to 0 bases and at J to 6 bases, leaving 10 bases not matched to a gene. Germline V gene sequence: CDR1 LNHNV, CDR2 YYDKDF (reference sequence). The CDR3 loop spans 17 amino acids. CDR3 DNA: TGTGCCACCAGCAGAGAATTGCCGACAGGGGCGATTCAGCCCCAGCATTTT. Amino acids: CATSRELPTGAIQPQHF.

This clonotype was seen only a few times. The chain is built from TRBV10-3 and TRBJ2-4; 7 nucleotides line up with TRBD2. The germline V gene has CDR1 ENHRY and CDR2 SYGVKD. V gave up 3 bases and J gave up 6 bases; unmatched junction bases: 5. CDR3 size: 14 residues. Here the CDR3 DNA reads TGTGCCATCAGTGACGGGGGGAGGGTAAACATTCAGTACTTC. It encodes CAISDGGRVNIQYF.

This clonotype has more than one count but fewer than ten. The chain recombines TRBV29-1 with TRBJ2-1; TRBD1 is a possible D gene (8 bases). V shed 6 bases and J shed 7 bases, with 22 bases lying between them. The germline V gene encodes CDR1 SQVTM and CDR2 ANQGSEA. The CDR3 is 15 amino acids. CDR3 amino acids: CSVIRAGQVYNEQFF. The CDR3 nucleotides are TGCAGCGTGATAAGAGCGGGACAGGTCTATAATGAGCAGTTCTTC.

This clonotype has more than one count but fewer than ten. This may arise from a read error, as a much more abundant clone is one base away. V usage is TRBV6-2 or TRBV6-3 and J usage is TRBJ1-5; D ambiguous. Trimming removed 8 bases at V and 1 base at J, with 15 bases between. This CDR3 is built from 15 residues. CDR1 MNHEY and CDR2 SVGEGT come from the germline V gene. CDR3 in DNA: TGTGCCAGCGGAGGTAAGGTTGCAAGCAATCAGCCCCAGCATTTT. Protein product: CASGGKVASNQPQHF.

This clonotype was detected many times. The chain couples TRBV2 to TRBJ1-1; D is possibly TRBD1 (5 bases). Trimming took 6 bases from V and 9 from J, leaving 14 bases between them. The V gene's germline CDR1 is SNHLY and CDR2 FYNNEI. This CDR3 spans 12 amino acids. DNA for the CDR3: TGTGCCAGCAGCATACAGGATCCTAAAGCTTTCTTT. Its protein product is CASSIQDPKAFF.

This clonotype was observed at least ten times. The genes are TRBV24-1 and TRBJ1-5; a weak D match, TRBD1 (6 bases). Trimming removed 8 bases at V and 7 bases at J, with 17 bases between. Germline loops: CDR1 KGHDR, CDR2 SFDVKD. CDR3 length equals 14 residues. The DNA of the CDR3 is TGTGCCACCATGGGAGGAGGGGGGGACCAGCCCCAGCATTTT. Protein: CATMGGGGDQPQHF.

CDR3 DNA sequence: TGCGCCAGCAGCTTGGGTGACACAGTCTTGTATTTCTACGAGCAGTACTTC. It specifies CASSLGDTVLYFYEQYF. The chain carries TRBV5-1 and TRBJ2-7; no definite D call. The CDR3 spans 17 residues. Germline CDR1 and CDR2: SGHRS and YFSETQ. V was clipped by 0 bases and J by 3 bases, with 19 bases between them.

This clonotype was detected many times. This rearrangement joins TRBV27 to TRBJ1-6; 9 nucleotides match TRBD1. The V gene end was trimmed by 2 bases and the J gene end by 6 bases; junction bases not matched to a gene: 2. Germline-derived CDR1 and CDR2 are MNHEY and SMNVEV (reference sequence). This CDR3 spans 15 amino acids. The CDR3 nucleotides read TGTGCCAGCAGTTTAGGGACAGGGTCTAATTCACCCCTCCACTTT. Translating it yields CASSLGTGSNSPLHF.

The CDR3 protein is CASSEAGLHLRDTQYF. Here the CDR3 DNA reads TGTGCCAGCAGTGAAGCAGGGCTACATTTAAGAGATACGCAGTATTTT. The chain couples TRBV6-2 or TRBV6-3 to TRBJ2-3; weak D call: TRBD1 (5 bases). Germline loops: CDR1 MNHEY, CDR2 SVGEGT. V lost 5 bases and J lost 5, with 20 bases in between. The length of the CDR3 is 16 residues.

The sample holds many counts of this clonotype. The V call is TRBV15, the J call TRBJ2-1, with 10 bases matching TRBD2. V was clipped by 0 bases and J by 7 bases; unmatched bases: 6. Germline CDR1 LNHNV, CDR2 YYDKDF (reference sequence). The CDR3 runs 16 residues. The CDR3 region is CATSRDKREGWNEQFF. The CDR3 DNA follows: TGTGCCACCAGCAGAGACAAGCGGGAGGGTTGGAATGAGCAGTTCTTC. Full variable domain (rest looked up from reference TRBV15 and TRBJ2-1): DAMVIQNPRYQVTQFGKPVTLSCSQTLNHNVMYWYQQKSSQAPKLLFHYYDKDFNNEADTPDNFQSRRPNTSFCFLDIRSPGLGDTAMYLCATSRDKREGWNEQFFGPGTRLTVL.

This clonotype was recorded many times. The rearrangement joins TRBV12-3 or TRBV12-4 to TRBJ1-4, with 7 bases lining up with TRBD1. This CDR3 region has 17 residues. Losses at the gene ends were 5 bases for V and 7 bases for J; bases not matched to a gene: 16. CDR3 sequence: CASSGGQEFPFSEKLFF. CDR3 DNA sequence: TGTGCCAGCAGTGGCGGACAGGAGTTTCCCTTTAGTGAAAAACTGTTTTTT.